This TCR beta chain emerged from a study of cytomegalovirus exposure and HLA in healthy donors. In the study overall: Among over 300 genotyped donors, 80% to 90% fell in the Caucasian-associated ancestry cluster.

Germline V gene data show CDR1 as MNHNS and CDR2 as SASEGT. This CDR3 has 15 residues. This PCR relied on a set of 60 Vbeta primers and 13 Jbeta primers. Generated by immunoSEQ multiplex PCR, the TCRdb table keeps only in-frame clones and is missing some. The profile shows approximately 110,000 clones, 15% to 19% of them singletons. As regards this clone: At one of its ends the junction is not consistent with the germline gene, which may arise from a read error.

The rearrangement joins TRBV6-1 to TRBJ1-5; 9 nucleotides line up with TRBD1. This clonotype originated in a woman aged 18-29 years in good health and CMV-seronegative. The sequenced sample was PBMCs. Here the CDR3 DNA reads TGTGCCACCCTTCCCAGGGACAGGGCCAATCAACCCCAGCATTTT. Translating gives CATLPRDRANQPQHF.